One sample yielded the 12 T cell receptor beta chains listed below, sequenced in a study of cytomegalovirus exposure and HLA in healthy donors. It was with 60 Vbeta and 13 Jbeta primers that the PCR ran. The assay was immunoSEQ multiplex PCR, and TCRdb's table has in-frame clones only and misses some. Among nearly 95,000 clones listed, 6.5% to 8% were seen once. Sequencing was carried out using PBMCs. The receptors were gathered from a man aged 45-65 years in good health and CMV-seronegative.

There are a few counts of this clone. V and J are TRBV7-6 and TRBJ2-7; a possible D gene is TRBD1 (6 bases). CDR1 and CDR2 from the germline V gene are SGHVS and FNYEAQ. Trimming removed 1 base at V and 2 bases at J, with 9 bases between. This CDR3 is 14 amino acids long. CDR3 coding DNA: TGTGCCAGCAGCTTAGGACAGGAAACCTACGAGCAGTACTTC. Translating gives CASSLGQETYEQYF.

This clone was seen a few times. V and J are TRBV2 and TRBJ2-3; D might be TRBD2 (5 bases). The CDR3 runs 12 residues. V lost 8 bases to trimming and J lost 5 bases, with 11 bases between them. The germline V gene has CDR1 SNHLY and CDR2 FYNNEI. CDR3 bases: TGTGCCAGCGGGGTCCGGGGAGATACGCAGTATTTT. It specifies CASGVRGDTQYF.

This rearrangement joins TRBV29-1 to TRBJ2-7; maybe TRBD1 (7 bases). In germline, CDR1 is SQVTM, CDR2 ANQGSEA. The CDR3 is 13 residues long. V lost 3 bases and J lost 7, with 16 bases in between. This CDR3 is CSVEPTGAGEQYF. In DNA form, the CDR3 reads TGCAGCGTTGAGCCTACAGGGGCGGGGGAGCAGTACTTC.

The chain combines TRBV6-5 with TRBJ2-3; the D gene is possibly TRBD2 (6 bases). The germline V gene has CDR1 MNHEY and CDR2 SVGAGI. CDR3 size: 14 residues. V was cut by 8 bases and J by 2 bases, with 14 bases left in between. CDR3 bases: TGTGCCAGCCAGGAGGGCTTCCCCACAGATACGCAGTATTTT. It translates to CASQEGFPTDTQYF.

This clone was observed a few times. At one end, the junction sequence differs from germline, possibly due to a read error. The J gene is TRBJ2-2, the V gene TRBV11-3, with D possibly being TRBD2 (5 bases). This CDR3 has 14 amino acids. The germline V gene encodes CDR1 SGHNT and CDR2 YENEEA. The CDR3 nucleotides are TGTGCCAGCAGCGTAGAGGGCGCGCCCGGGGAGCTGTTTTTT. Translating gives CASSVEGAPGELFF.

The rearrangement joins TRBV18 to TRBJ2-1; possibly TRBD1 for D (6 bases). The germline V gene has CDR1 KGHSH and CDR2 LQKENI. The CDR3 is made up of 14 amino acids. V lost 0 bases, J lost 5 bases, and 8 bases lay in between. The CDR3, as DNA: TGTGCCAGCTCACCACCCGACAGGAACAATGAGCAGTTCTTC. Translating gives CASSPPDRNNEQFF.

This clone has more than one count but fewer than ten. The rearrangement joins TRBV6-1 to TRBJ2-7; 8 bases are shared with TRBD1. CDR3 size: 15 residues. Trimming cost V 10 bases and J 0 bases; bases outside gene matches: 11. Germline V gives CDR1 MNHNS, CDR2 SASEGT. CDR3 sequence reads: CATDRGSRLSYEQYF. The DNA of the CDR3 is TGTGCCACCGACAGGGGCAGCCGCCTCTCCTACGAGCAGTACTTC.

This clone was detected only a few times. The chain combines TRBV28 with TRBJ1-3; possible D gene TRBD1, 6 bases. V was trimmed by 6 bases and J by 7 bases, leaving 16 bases between them. This CDR3 comprises 14 residues. The germline gives CDR1 MDHEN, CDR2 SYDVKM. DNA for the CDR3: TGTGCCAGCAGCGATAAACAGGGTCCCAACACCATATATTTT. This encodes CASSDKQGPNTIYF.

This clone was seen a few times. The CDR3 DNA reads TGTGCCGGGGTACAGGGTACCTATGGCTACACCTTC. This gives the protein CAGVQGTYGYTF. The V call is TRBV30, the J call TRBJ1-2, with D maybe TRBD1 (6 bases). Per the germline V gene, CDR1 is GTSNPN and CDR2 is SVGIG (reference sequence). The CDR3 is 12 residues long. V was shortened by 8 bases and J by 4 bases, with 14 bases between the two germline ends.

This clone turned up a few times. The chain joins TRBV7-6 to TRBJ1-5, with no clear D. CDR1 is SGHVS, CDR2 FNYEAQ, per germline. V lost 2 bases and J lost 4, with 6 bases in between. This CDR3 spans 13 amino acids. The CDR3 is CASSLSENQPQHF. CDR3 bases: TGTGCCAGCAGCTTATCGGAGAATCAGCCCCAGCATTTT.

The chain combines TRBV25-1 with TRBJ2-5, with TRBD2 as a possible D gene (7 bases). Germline lookup yields CDR1 MGHDK and CDR2 SYGVNS. CDR3 length: 15 residues. Trimming shortened V by 3 bases and J by 4 bases, and 15 bases separated the two germline ends. The CDR3 DNA reads TGTGCCAGCAGTGACCGGGGGGCGCAGGGAGAGACCCAGTACTTC. It encodes CASSDRGAQGETQYF.

This clone has a handful of counts. The rearrangement joins TRBV19 to TRBJ2-2; tentative D call: TRBD2 (5 bases). This CDR3 is 14 amino acids long. Per the germline V gene, CDR1 is LNHDA and CDR2 is SQIVND (reference sequence). Trimming cost V 5 bases and J 4 bases, with 11 bases left between them. CDR3 in amino acids: CASSYGVATGELFF. DNA of the CDR3: TGTGCCAGTAGTTACGGGGTCGCCACCGGGGAGCTGTTTTTT.